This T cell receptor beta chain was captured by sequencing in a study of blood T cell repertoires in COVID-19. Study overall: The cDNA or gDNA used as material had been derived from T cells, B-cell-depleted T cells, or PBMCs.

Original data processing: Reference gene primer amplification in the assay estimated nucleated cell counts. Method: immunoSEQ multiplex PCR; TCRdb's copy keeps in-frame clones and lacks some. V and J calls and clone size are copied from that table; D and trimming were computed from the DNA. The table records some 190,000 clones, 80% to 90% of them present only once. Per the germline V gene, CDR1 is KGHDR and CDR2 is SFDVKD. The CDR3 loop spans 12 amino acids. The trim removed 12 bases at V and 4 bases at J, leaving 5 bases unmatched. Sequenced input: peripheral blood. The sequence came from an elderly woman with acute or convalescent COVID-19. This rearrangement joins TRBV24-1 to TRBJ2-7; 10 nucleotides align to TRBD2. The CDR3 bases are TGTGCCCCAGAGACTAGCGGGTACGAGCAGTACTTC. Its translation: CAPETSGYEQYF.